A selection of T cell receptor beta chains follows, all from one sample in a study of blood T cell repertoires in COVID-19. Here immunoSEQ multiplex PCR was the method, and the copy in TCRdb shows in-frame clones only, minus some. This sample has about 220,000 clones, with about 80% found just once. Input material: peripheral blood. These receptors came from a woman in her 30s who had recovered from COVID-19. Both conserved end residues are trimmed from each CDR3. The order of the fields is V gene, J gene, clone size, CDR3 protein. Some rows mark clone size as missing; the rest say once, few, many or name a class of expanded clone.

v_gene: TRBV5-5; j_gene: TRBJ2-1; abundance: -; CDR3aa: ASSSDFGLLVYNEQF
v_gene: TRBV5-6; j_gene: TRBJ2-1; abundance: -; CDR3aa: ASSPDSGSHSNEQF
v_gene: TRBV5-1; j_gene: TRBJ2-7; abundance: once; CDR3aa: ASSFTGQAPYEQY
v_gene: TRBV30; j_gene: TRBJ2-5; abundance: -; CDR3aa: AWGQGGETQY
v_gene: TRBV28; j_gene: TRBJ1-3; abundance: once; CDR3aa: ASSTGQAGNTIY
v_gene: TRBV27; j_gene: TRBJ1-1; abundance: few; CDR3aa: ASTPRAIDSNTEAF
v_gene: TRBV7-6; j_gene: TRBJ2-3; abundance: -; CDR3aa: ASSPGLAGDTQY
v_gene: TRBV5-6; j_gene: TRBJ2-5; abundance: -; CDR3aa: ASSLGPSKRGETQY
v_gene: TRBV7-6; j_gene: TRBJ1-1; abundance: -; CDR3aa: ASSLGTGGGTEAF
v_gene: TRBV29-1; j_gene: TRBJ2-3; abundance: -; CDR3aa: SVDRGRGTDTQY
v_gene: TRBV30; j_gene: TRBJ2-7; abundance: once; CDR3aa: AWSVFRERSYEQY
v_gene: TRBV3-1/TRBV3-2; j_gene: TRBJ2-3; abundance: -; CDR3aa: ASSARASDTQY
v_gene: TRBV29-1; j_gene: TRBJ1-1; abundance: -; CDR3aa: SVVLGQGVSTEAF
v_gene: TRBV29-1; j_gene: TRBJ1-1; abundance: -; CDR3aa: SSRGGLNTEAF
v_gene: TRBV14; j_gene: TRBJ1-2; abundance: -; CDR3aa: ASSLIGTGAYGYT
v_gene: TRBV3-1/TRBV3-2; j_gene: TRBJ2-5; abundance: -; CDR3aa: ASSQTGGTQY
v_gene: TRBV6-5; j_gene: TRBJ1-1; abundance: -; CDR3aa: ASSRLGGWGTEAF
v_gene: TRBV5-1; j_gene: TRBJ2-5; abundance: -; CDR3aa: ASSAGQKETQY
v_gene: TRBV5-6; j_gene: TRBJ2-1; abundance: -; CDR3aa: ASSHGTGAYNEQF
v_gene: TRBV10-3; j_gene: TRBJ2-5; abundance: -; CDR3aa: AISGLAGVRETQY
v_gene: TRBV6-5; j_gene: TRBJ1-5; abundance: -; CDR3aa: ASRGDRYSNQPQH
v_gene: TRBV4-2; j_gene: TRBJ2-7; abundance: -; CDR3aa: ASSLTQGAPTGEQY
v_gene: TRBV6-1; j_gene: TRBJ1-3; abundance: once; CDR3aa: ASSDSSGNTIY
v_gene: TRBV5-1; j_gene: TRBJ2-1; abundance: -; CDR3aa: ASSLASGFSYNEQF
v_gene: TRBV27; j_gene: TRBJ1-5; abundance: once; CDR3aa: ASSRGGSQPQH
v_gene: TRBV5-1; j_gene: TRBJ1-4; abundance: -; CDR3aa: ASSLGAGADEKLF
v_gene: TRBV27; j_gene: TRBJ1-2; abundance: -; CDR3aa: ASSSGPGSYNYGYT
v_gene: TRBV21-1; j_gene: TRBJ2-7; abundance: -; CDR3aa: ASSTPTSGFDEQY
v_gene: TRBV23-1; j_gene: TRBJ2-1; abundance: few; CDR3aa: ASSGLAGGPRNEQF
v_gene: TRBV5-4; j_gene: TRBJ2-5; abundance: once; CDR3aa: ASSPSGGKETQY
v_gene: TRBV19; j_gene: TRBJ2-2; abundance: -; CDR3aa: ASTEDRGPAGELF
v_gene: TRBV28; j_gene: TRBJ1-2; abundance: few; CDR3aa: ASSPTEGRDSIGRSRWGYT
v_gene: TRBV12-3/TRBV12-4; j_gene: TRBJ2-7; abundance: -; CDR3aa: ASSPDSSYEQY
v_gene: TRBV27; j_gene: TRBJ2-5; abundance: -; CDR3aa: ASSLFPLAGGEETQY
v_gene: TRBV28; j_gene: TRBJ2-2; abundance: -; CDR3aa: ASSGVNTGELF
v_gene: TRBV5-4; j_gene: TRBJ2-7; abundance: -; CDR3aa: ASSLRQGSIYEQY
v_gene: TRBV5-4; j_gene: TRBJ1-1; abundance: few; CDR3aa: ASSLALQGIPEAF
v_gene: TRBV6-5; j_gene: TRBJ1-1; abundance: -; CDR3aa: ASRPSDSYTEAF
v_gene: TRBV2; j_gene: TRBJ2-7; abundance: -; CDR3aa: ATAGTTRTYEQY
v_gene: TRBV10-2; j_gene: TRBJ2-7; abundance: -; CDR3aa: ASSETSGGYEQY
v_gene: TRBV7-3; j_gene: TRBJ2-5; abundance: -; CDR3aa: ASSREPPSGRETQY
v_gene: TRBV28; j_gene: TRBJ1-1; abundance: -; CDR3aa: AITGGSNTEAF
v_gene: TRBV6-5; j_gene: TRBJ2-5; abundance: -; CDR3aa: ASNTGGQETQY